The clone carrying this T cell receptor beta chain was observed at least ten times. The cDNA came from 5'RACE, which used 10-nucleotide random UMIs. In every sequencing run, more than 170 million TCR-beta sequences were generated from 15-18 subjects. TCRdb passed the 5' RACE reads through MiXCR, listing each CDR3 protein once. Found here are around 38,000 distinct CDR3 sequences, approximately 15% of them singletons; the top ten hold roughly 3.6%. The J segment lost 9 bases and the V segment lost 5 bases, leaving 12 bases of the junction unmatched. The germline CDR1 and CDR2 sequences are SGHVS and FNYEAQ. The CDR3 runs 15 residues. The sorted libraries took about a million CD4+ or CD8+ T cells. This record belongs to a study of neurological immune-mediated disorders.

This receptor was taken from a woman aged 55-69 years with HTLV-1-associated myelopathy (HAM/TSP). Sequencing input: CD4+ T cells from blood. The chain recombines TRBV7-6 with TRBJ2-1, with 8 positions matching TRBD1. The CDR3 is CASSRRTGLYTEQFF. CDR3 sequence (DNA): TGTGCCAGCAGCCGAAGGACAGGGCTCTATACTGAGCAGTTCTTC.